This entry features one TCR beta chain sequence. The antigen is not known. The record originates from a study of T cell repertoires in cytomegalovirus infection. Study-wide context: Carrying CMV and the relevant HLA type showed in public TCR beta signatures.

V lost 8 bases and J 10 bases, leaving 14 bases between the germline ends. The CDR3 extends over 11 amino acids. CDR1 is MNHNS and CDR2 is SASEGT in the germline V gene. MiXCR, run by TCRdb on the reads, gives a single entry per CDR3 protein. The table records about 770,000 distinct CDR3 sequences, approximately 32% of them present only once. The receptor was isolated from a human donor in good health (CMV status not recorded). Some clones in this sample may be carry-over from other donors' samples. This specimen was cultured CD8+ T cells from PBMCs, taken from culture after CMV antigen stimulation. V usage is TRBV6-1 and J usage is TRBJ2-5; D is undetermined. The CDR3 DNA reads TGTGCCAGCTCTTCCCGTCTTGGCCAGTACTTC. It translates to CASSSRLGQYF.